This T cell receptor (beta chain) was captured in a study of Tregs in tolerant kidney transplant recipients. This CDR3 comprises 14 residues. Germline loops: CDR1 MNHNS, CDR2 SASEGT. The nonmyeloablative bone marrow transplants came from related graft donors, with transient mixed chimerism. Unstimulated Tregs (CD4+CD25+CD127-) and CD4+CD25- non-Tregs were sorted from PBMCs. Libraries were prepared by immunoSEQ multiplex PCR; TCRdb keeps only in-frame clonotypes and omits some of them. The sample has tens of thousands of clones, 93% seen once; the top ten hold about 1.5%. In regard to this clone: No antigen is known for it. At one boundary the junction diverges from the germline segment, which might be a read error.

Study-level points and caveats: Nucleotide sequences could not be compared across some patients' samples due to primer changes. Findings come from small patient numbers and require larger validation.

The receptor was derived from a human patient who received a combined kidney and bone marrow transplant. Some T cells may be graft donor cells. V usage is TRBV6-1 and J usage is TRBJ2-7, with D unclear. The specimen comprised CD4+ T cells from blood (PBMCs), sampled 12 months after the transplant. The DNA for the CDR3 is TGTGCCAGCAGACTAACCCACCCGTCCTTCGAGCAGTACTTC. Amino acid sequence: CASRLTHPSFEQYF.